One sample yielded the 22 T cell receptor beta chains listed below, sequenced in a study of T cell responses to AZD1222 COVID-19 vaccine. TCRdb's table, derived via immunoSEQ multiplex PCR, lists solely in-frame clones and lacks some. The table records under 80,000 clones, about 85% of them present only once. The material was peripheral blood, obtained 28 days after the second AZD1222 dose. Receptors were obtained from an adult who received the AZD1222 COVID-19 vaccine.

Only a few counts were recorded for this clone. The chain links TRBV7-6 to TRBJ1-6; D call uncertain. This CDR3 has 16 residues. V lost 5 bases, J lost 3 bases, and 14 bases lay in between. Germline V gene lookup returns CDR1 SGHVS and CDR2 FNYEAQ. In DNA form, the CDR3 reads TGTGCCAGCAGCGCCGGCGGTAGGGACTATAATTCACCCCTCCACTTT. Amino acids: CASSAGGRDYNSPLHF.

The chain couples TRBV7-2 to TRBJ1-2; D is undetermined. V gave up 1 base and J gave up 3 bases, with 15 bases separating them. This CDR3 is 16 amino acids long. Germline lookup yields CDR1 SGHTA and CDR2 FQGNSA. The CDR3 region is CASSLGPTSGDYGYTF. The CDR3 DNA reads as TGTGCCAGCAGCTTAGGCCCCACCAGTGGGGACTATGGCTACACCTTC.

The rearrangement links TRBV6-5 to TRBJ1-5; D is unclear. The CDR3 has 15 residues. CDR1 and CDR2 (germline): MNHEY, SVGAGI. Deletions cut 0 bases from V and 7 bases from J, with 13 bases between. CDR3 protein: CASSYSARARQPQHF. The CDR3 DNA is TGTGCCAGCAGTTACTCGGCAAGGGCCCGGCAGCCCCAGCATTTT.

This CDR3 is CASFTRDRNTGELFF. DNA for the CDR3: TGTGCCAGCTTCACCCGGGACAGGAACACCGGGGAGCTGTTTTTT. The V gene is TRBV18, the J gene TRBJ2-2, with 7 bases lining up with TRBD1. CDR3 length: 15 residues. V gave up 7 bases and J gave up 1 base; unmatched junction bases: 6. Looked up from germline, CDR1 is KGHSH and CDR2 is LQKENI.

On this clone itself: The same CDR3 is also encoded by other DNA sequences in this sample. The chain employs TRBV9 and TRBJ2-3; D unclear. This CDR3 spans 12 amino acids. Trimming left V 2 bases short and J 6 bases short, with 7 bases between. Per germline, CDR1 SGDLS and CDR2 YYNGEE. CDR3 region: CASSVGQDTQYF. CDR3 in DNA: TGTGCCAGCAGCGTTGGGCAGGATACGCAGTATTTT.

The chain employs TRBV27 and TRBJ2-5; perhaps TRBD2 as D (5 bases). CDR1 and CDR2 from the germline V gene are MNHEY and SMNVEV (reference sequence). The CDR3 runs 11 residues. Trimming removed 6 bases at V and 5 bases at J, with 7 bases between. Here the CDR3 DNA reads TGTGCCAGCAGCAAGCGGGAGACCCAGTACTTC. It specifies CASSKRETQYF.

The J gene is TRBJ1-3, the V gene TRBV18; D might be TRBD1 (5 bases). The CDR3 is made up of 13 amino acids. The V end was cut by 4 bases, the J end by 2 bases, with 6 bases between. CDR1 KGHSH and CDR2 LQKENI come from the germline V gene. CDR3 region: CASSQGAGNTIYF. The CDR3, as DNA: TGTGCCAGCTCACAAGGGGCTGGAAACACCATATATTTT.

The J gene is TRBJ1-1, the V gene TRBV5-1; 7 bases match TRBD1. V was pared by 4 bases and J by 2 bases, with 5 bases of the junction left unmatched. CDR3 length: 14 residues. Germline-derived CDR1 and CDR2 are SGHRS and YFSETQ. Here the CDR3 reads CASSVTGYNTEAFF. CDR3 nucleotides: TGCGCCAGCAGCGTGACAGGGTATAACACTGAAGCTTTCTTT.

This clone was counted between two and nine times. The genes are TRBV6-5 and TRBJ2-2; D is perhaps TRBD2 (6 bases). The CDR3 covers 15 residues. Germline-derived CDR1 and CDR2 are MNHEY and SVGAGI. V was shortened by 11 bases and J by 6 bases, with 22 bases between the two germline ends. In DNA, the CDR3 is TGTGCCGGCATGGGAAAACAGGAGGGCTCCGGGGAGCTGTTTTTT. Protein: CAGMGKQEGSGELFF.

The V and J genes are TRBV7-8 and TRBJ1-1, with D tentatively TRBD1 (5 bases). The CDR3 runs to 13 residues. Per the germline V gene, CDR1 is SGHVS and CDR2 is FQNEAQ. The V gene lost 3 bases and the J gene lost 4 bases, with 9 bases spanning the gap. Here the CDR3 DNA reads TGTGCCAGCAGCTTGTCCGGGGGCACTGAAGCTTTCTTT. Residues: CASSLSGGTEAFF.

This clone was detected a few times. The chain recombines TRBV12-3 or TRBV12-4 with TRBJ1-4; D gene uncertain. The V end lost 2 bases, the J end lost 12 bases, and 7 bases lay between the germline ends. The CDR3 extends over 11 amino acids. The CDR3 spells CASSLSSELFF. CDR3 in DNA: TGTGCCAGCAGTTTATCCAGCGAACTGTTTTTT.

There are a few counts of this clone. The rearrangement links TRBV18 to TRBJ2-2, with D perhaps matching TRBD1 (5 bases). The CDR3 has 15 amino acids. Germline-derived CDR1 and CDR2 are KGHSH and LQKENI. Trimming took 6 bases from V and 7 from J, leaving 18 bases between them. CDR3 nucleotides: TGTGCCAGCTCCCCAGGGATTCTTATCGGCGGGGAGCTGTTTTTT. This sequence encodes CASSPGILIGGELFF. Filled out from reference TRBV18 and TRBJ2-2, the complete variable domain reads NAGVMQNPRHLVRRRGQEARLRCSPMKGHSHVYWYRQLPEEGLKFMVYLQKENIIDESGMPKERFSAEFPKEGPSILRIQQVVRGDSAAYFCASSPGILIGGELFFGEGSRLTVL.

CDR3 DNA sequence: TGTGCCAGCAGCCGGGACAGGGACTTGGATGAGCAGTTCTTC. It specifies CASSRDRDLDEQFF. This chain uses TRBV6-5 with TRBJ2-1; 9 bases line up with TRBD1. Germline V gene sequence: CDR1 MNHEY, CDR2 SVGAGI. The J segment lost 8 bases and the V segment lost 6 bases, leaving 8 bases of the junction unmatched. The CDR3 has 14 amino acids.

CDR3 nucleotide sequence: TGTGCCAGCAGTTACCCTATTCTCCGTCAACAGGTGTTCGGCTACACCTTC. Translating gives CASSYPILRQQVFGYTF. This sequence joins TRBV6-2 or TRBV6-3 and TRBJ1-2; weak D call: TRBD1 (5 bases). V was pared by 2 bases and J by 8 bases, with 24 bases between. This CDR3 region has 17 residues. The germline CDR1 and CDR2 sequences are MNHEY and SVGEGT.

This clone was seen once. The chain joins TRBV12-3 or TRBV12-4 to TRBJ1-2; the D gene is possibly TRBD1 (6 bases). V dropped 2 bases and J dropped 13 bases, with 14 bases sitting between them. The CDR3 covers 12 residues. The CDR3 region is CASSLTPGGPTF. The CDR3 region has the DNA TGTGCCAGCAGTTTAACCCCCGGGGGGCCCACCTTC.

V gene TRBV11-1 combines with J gene TRBJ1-1; D ambiguous. Deletions cut 1 base from V and 4 bases from J, with 7 bases between. Germline V gives CDR1 SGHAT, CDR2 FQDESV (reference sequence). The CDR3 has 13 amino acids. The CDR3 region is CASSLGGRTEAFF. As DNA, the CDR3 is TGTGCCAGCAGCTTAGGCGGACGCACTGAAGCTTTCTTT.

The chain uses TRBV19 and TRBJ2-1, with D possibly matching TRBD2 (5 bases). Looked up from germline, CDR1 is LNHDA and CDR2 is SQIVND (reference sequence). This CDR3 comprises 15 residues. V gave up 6 bases and J gave up 7 bases, with 19 bases separating them. CDR3 amino acids: CASRGRGSRGNEQFF. The CDR3 nucleotides are TGTGCCAGTAGGGGGAGAGGGTCCCGCGGTAATGAGCAGTTCTTC.

The chain carries TRBV18 and TRBJ1-6, with 10 positions matching TRBD1. Germline CDR1 KGHSH, CDR2 LQKENI. The V and J ends lost 6 bases and 7 bases, in that order; junction bases with no gene match: 6. There are 15 residues in the CDR3. In DNA, the CDR3 is TGTGCCAGCTCCCCCGGGACAGGGGAAAATTCACCCCTCCACTTT. This encodes CASSPGTGENSPLHF.

This chain links TRBV5-1 with TRBJ1-1, with a possible D match to TRBD1 (5 bases). Looked up from germline, CDR1 is SGHRS and CDR2 is YFSETQ. CDR3 length: 15 amino acids. V was cut by 5 bases and J by 0 bases, with 14 bases left in between. CDR3 bases: TGCGCCAGCAGAAACCAGGGTTTCGTGAACACTGAAGCTTTCTTT. Encoded protein: CASRNQGFVNTEAFF. The complete variable domain, with remaining parts taken from reference TRBV5-1 and TRBJ1-1, reads KAGVTQTPRYLIKTRGQQVTLSCSPISGHRSVSWYQQTPGQGLQFLFEYFSETQRNKGNFPGRFSGRQFSNSRSEMNVSTLELGDSALYLCASRNQGFVNTEAFFGQGTRLTVV.

This chain uses TRBV9 with TRBJ1-1; tentatively, D is TRBD1 (5 bases). The CDR3 contains 13 residues. Between the trimmed V and J ends, which lost 0 bases and 4 bases, there was a span of 7 bases. Per the germline V gene, CDR1 is SGDLS and CDR2 is YYNGEE. The CDR3 coding sequence is TGTGCCAGCAGCGTAGCAGGGATCACTGAAGCTTTCTTT. Encoded protein: CASSVAGITEAFF.

This clone was counted a few times. This chain links TRBV5-1 with TRBJ2-7; 9 bases map to TRBD1. Looked up from germline, CDR1 is SGHRS and CDR2 is YFSETQ. V was pared by 4 bases and J by 7 bases, with 9 bases of the junction left unmatched. The CDR3 is 14 amino acids. The CDR3 coding sequence is TGCGCCAGCAGCACAGGACAGGGGACGAAAGAGCAGTACTTC. Amino acids: CASSTGQGTKEQYF.

V is TRBV7-3 and J is TRBJ2-7; TRBD1 aligns across 8 bases. This CDR3 spans 12 amino acids. The germline V gene has CDR1 SGHTA and CDR2 FQGTGA. V gave up 5 bases and J gave up 5 bases; unmatched junction bases: 2. The CDR3 reads CASSPGGHEQYF. The CDR3 region has the DNA TGTGCCAGCAGCCCAGGGGGCCACGAGCAGTACTTC.